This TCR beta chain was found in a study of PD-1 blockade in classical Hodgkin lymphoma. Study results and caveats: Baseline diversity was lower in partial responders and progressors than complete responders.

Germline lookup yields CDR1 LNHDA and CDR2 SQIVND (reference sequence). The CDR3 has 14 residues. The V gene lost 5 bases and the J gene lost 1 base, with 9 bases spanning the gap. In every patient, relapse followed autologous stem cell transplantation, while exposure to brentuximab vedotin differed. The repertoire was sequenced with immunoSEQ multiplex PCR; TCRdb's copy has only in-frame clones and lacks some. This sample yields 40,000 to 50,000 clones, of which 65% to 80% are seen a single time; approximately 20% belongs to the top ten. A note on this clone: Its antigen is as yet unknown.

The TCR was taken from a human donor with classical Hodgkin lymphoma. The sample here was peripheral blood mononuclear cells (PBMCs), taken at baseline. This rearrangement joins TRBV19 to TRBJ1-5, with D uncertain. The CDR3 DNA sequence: TGTGCCAGTAGTTCCGGGGTGAGCAATCAGCCCCAGCATTTT. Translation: CASSSGVSNQPQHF.